The source of this TCR beta chain is a study of cytomegalovirus exposure and HLA in healthy donors. General study findings and limits: With later analysis, a missense DCLRE1C variant became linked to TCR beta V- and J-gene trimming.

In regard to this clone: What it binds is not known.

Germline V gene sequence: CDR1 MNHEY, CDR2 SMNVEV (reference sequence). The CDR3 spans 14 residues. The V end lost 4 bases, the J end lost 5 bases, and 14 bases lay between the germline ends. The PCR had 60 Vbeta and 13 Jbeta primers. Some clones are missing from TCRdb's copy, which holds only in-frame ones; the method was immunoSEQ multiplex PCR. The sample holds 150,000 to 180,000 clones; about 80% are singletons and the top ten take roughly 13%. The rearrangement links TRBV27 to TRBJ1-2, with TRBD1 as a possible D gene (6 bases). Sequences were obtained from PBMCs. This TCR was recovered from a man aged 25 to 40 in good health and CMV-seropositive. CDR3 loop: CASSSGQTQYGYTF. The CDR3 DNA reads TGTGCCAGCAGTTCCGGACAGACACAGTATGGCTACACCTTC.